One TCR beta chain is described in this entry. Its antigen is still unknown. J was trimmed by 9 bases and V by 10 bases; bases with no gene match: 12. The CDR3 runs to 14 residues. From germline, CDR1 is MDHEN and CDR2 SYDVKM. The sample is drawn from a study of CD8+ T cells in alopecia areata. Study observations and caveats: The study also sequences resident alphabeta T cells of normal skin in scalp samples.

The treatment denotes: oral pan-JAK inhibitor, 5-10 mg twice daily. Following extraction, RNA underwent reverse transcription to cDNA, which served as the sequencing template. TCRdb's copy holds only in-frame clones and misses some; the assay was immunoSEQ multiplex PCR. The table has 180,000 or so clones, roughly 63% seen once. Sequencing was performed on CD4+ T cells sorted from blood, taken at roughly week 58, from a patient treated with tofacitinib. The clonotype comes from a human donor with alopecia areata. This chain joins TRBV28 and TRBJ1-5; TRBD1 matches at 10 bases. Here the CDR3 reads CATNPGQGRGPQHF. The CDR3 region has the DNA TGTGCCACCAACCCGGGACAGGGGAGGGGGCCCCAGCATTTT.